Detailed here is one T cell receptor beta chain. Its antigen is not identified. Clones were read by immunoSEQ multiplex PCR, and TCRdb kept only the in-frame ones, dropping some. This sample carries over 65,000 clones, 84% of them seen once, and the ten largest clones take less than 0.85%. The data are from a study of OX40 agonist ivuxolimab in advanced cancers. Points from the study as a whole: Patients with a partial response at 0.1-3.0 mg/kg had among the lowest clonal expansion.

This TCR derives from an adult with an advanced solid tumor such as melanoma, head and neck, liver or kidney cancer. This specimen consisted of CD4+ or CD8+ T cells sorted from blood, obtained in a trial of the OX40 agonist ivuxolimab.

The CDR3 DNA reads TGTGCCAGCTCACCACCCGGTAGGAAAGAGACCCAGTACTTC. It codes for CASSPPGRKETQYF. The J gene is TRBJ2-5, the V gene TRBV18; D is undetermined. The CDR3 length is 14 residues. Germline-derived CDR1 and CDR2 are KGHSH and LQKENI. Trimming shortened V by 0 bases and J by 3 bases, and 8 bases separated the two germline ends. The full variable domain, completed using reference TRBV18 and TRBJ2-5, is NAGVMQNPRHLVRRRGQEARLRCSPMKGHSHVYWYRQLPEEGLKFMVYLQKENIIDESGMPKERFSAEFPKEGPSILRIQQVVRGDSAAYFCASSPPGRKETQYFGPGTRLLVL.